These T cell receptor beta chains were read from a single sample in a study of untreated major depressive disorder. Assay used: immunoSEQ multiplex PCR; TCRdb lists only in-frame clones, some missing. The repertoire consists of just over 20,000 clones, with 85% to 95% occurring once and the leading ten covering 0.3% to 0.4%. Specimen: CD4+ T cells from PBMCs. Receptors originate from a man aged 30-40 years in good health. Both conserved end residues are part of each CDR3. The D gene is left open where the match is weak. Size is stated for part of the rows, as once, few or many counts, or as a class when the clone is expanded.

>TRBJ1-5|TRBV6-6|TRBD1|-
CASRTIRGPGNQPQHF
TGTGCCAGCAGGACTATCAGGGGGCCCGGCAATCAGCCCCAGCATTTT
>TRBJ2-1|TRBV6-5|-|-
CASSSSPSGTYNEQFF
TGTGCCAGCAGTTCCAGCCCCAGCGGGACATACAATGAGCAGTTCTTC
>TRBJ2-3|TRBV4-3|-|-
CASSQDLTISTDTQYF
TGCGCCAGCAGCCAAGATTTGACTATTAGCACAGATACGCAGTATTTT
>TRBJ2-2|TRBV13|-|-
CASSLGVPNTGELFF
TGTGCCAGCAGCTTAGGCGTACCGAACACCGGGGAGCTGTTTTTT
>TRBJ2-7|TRBV6-5|TRBD2|few
CASSYSGTSGSEQYF
TGTGCCAGCAGTTACTCCGGGACTAGCGGGAGCGAGCAGTACTTC
>TRBJ2-7|TRBV6-6|TRBD1|-
CASSRQGQQYF
TGTGCCAGCAGTAGACAGGGCCAACAGTACTTC
>TRBJ2-1|TRBV5-1|TRBD2|-
CASSLGVAGDYEQFF
TGCGCCAGCAGCTTGGGGGTAGCGGGAGATTATGAGCAGTTCTTC
>TRBJ2-1|TRBV4-3|-|-
CASSQASLRDLNEQFF
TGCGCCAGCAGCCAAGCGTCACTCAGGGATCTTAATGAGCAGTTCTTC
>TRBJ2-7|TRBV5-1|TRBD2|-
CASSRTSAEQYF
TGCGCCAGCAGCAGGACTAGCGCCGAGCAGTACTTC
>TRBJ2-1|TRBV7-8|-|-
CASSLVPSSNDEQFF
TGTGCCAGCAGCCTAGTCCCTAGCAGCAACGATGAGCAGTTCTTC
>TRBJ2-5|TRBV5-1|-|once
CASSLGQGRETQYF
TGCGCCAGCAGCTTGGGGCAGGGTAGGGAGACCCAGTACTTC
>TRBJ1-1|TRBV11-1|-|-
CASSSTGGEHTEAFF
TGTGCCAGCAGCTCGACGGGGGGAGAGCACACTGAAGCTTTCTTT
>TRBJ2-1|TRBV7-7|-|-
CASSLTGGRAYNEQFF
TGTGCCAGCAGCTTAACAGGCGGCAGGGCCTACAATGAGCAGTTCTTC
>TRBJ2-5|TRBV2|TRBD2|-
CASSDQRLAGKETQYF
TGTGCCAGCAGTGATCAGAGGCTAGCGGGAAAAGAGACCCAGTACTTC
>TRBJ2-3|TRBV5-1|-|once
CASSRAGEFTDTQYF
TGCGCCAGCAGTCGGGCAGGGGAGTTCACAGATACGCAGTATTTT
>TRBJ2-2|TRBV5-4|-|-
CASSLPDSRGLGRELFF
TGTGCCAGCAGCTTACCGGACAGTCGGGGTCTCGGCCGGGAGCTGTTTTTT
>TRBJ2-7|TRBV6-5|-|-
CASSFIGAGSSYEQYF
TGTGCCAGCAGTTTCATTGGGGCAGGGAGCTCCTACGAGCAGTACTTC
>TRBJ1-4|TRBV4-3|TRBD1|-
CASSARDRDEKLFF
TGCGCCAGCAGCGCCCGAGACAGGGATGAAAAACTGTTTTTT
>TRBJ1-2|TRBV30|-|-
CAWSRDGLGDGYTF
TGTGCCTGGAGTAGGGACGGACTCGGAGATGGCTACACCTTC
>TRBJ2-5|TRBV18|-|-
CASSQQGKETQYF
TGTGCCAGCTCACAGCAGGGAAAAGAGACCCAGTACTTC
>TRBJ1-2|TRBV9|-|once
CASSVGSLGGYTF
TGTGCCAGCAGCGTAGGTTCCCTCGGAGGCTACACCTTC
>TRBJ2-3|TRBV29-1|-|-
CSVPDQAGDTQYF
TGCAGCGTCCCTGATCAGGCGGGAGATACGCAGTATTTT
>TRBJ1-2|TRBV7-2|-|-
CASRLGGMGYGYTF
TGTGCCAGCAGATTAGGGGGGATGGGCTATGGCTACACCTTC
>TRBJ1-2|TRBV4-1|-|-
CASSQESTWPTF
TGCGCCAGCAGCCAAGAGAGTACTTGGCCCACCTTC
>TRBJ1-2|TRBV29-1|-|-
CSVGLTQNYGYTF
TGCAGCGTTGGATTGACACAAAACTATGGCTACACCTTC
>TRBJ1-1|TRBV11-3|-|-
CASSSDGGAPTEAFF
TGTGCCAGCAGCTCGGACGGGGGGGCGCCCACTGAAGCTTTCTTT